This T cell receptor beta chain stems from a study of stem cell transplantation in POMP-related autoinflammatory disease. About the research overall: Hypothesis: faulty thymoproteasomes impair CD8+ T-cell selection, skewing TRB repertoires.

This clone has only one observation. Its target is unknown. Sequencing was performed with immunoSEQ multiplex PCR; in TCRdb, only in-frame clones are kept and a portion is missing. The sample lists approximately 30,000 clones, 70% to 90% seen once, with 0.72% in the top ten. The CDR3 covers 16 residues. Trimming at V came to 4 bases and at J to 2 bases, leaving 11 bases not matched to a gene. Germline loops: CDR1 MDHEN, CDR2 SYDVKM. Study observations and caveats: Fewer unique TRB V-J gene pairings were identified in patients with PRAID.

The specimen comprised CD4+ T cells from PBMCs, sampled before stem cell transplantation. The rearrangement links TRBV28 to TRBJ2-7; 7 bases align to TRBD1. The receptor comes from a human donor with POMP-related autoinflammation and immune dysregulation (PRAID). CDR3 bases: TGTGCCAGCAGTTACATACGACAGGGTCCTACCTACGAGCAGTACTTC. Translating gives CASSYIRQGPTYEQYF.